These 27 T cell receptor beta chains share one sample of origin, sequenced in a study of tissue T cells after allogeneic stem cell transplantation. Sequencing used immunoSEQ multiplex PCR; TCRdb keeps in-frame clones, though not all of them. The table has fewer than 3,000 clones, under 75% seen once; the top ten hold approximately 3.1%. Material: gut tissue. All receptors derive from a female BALB/c mouse in good health. This line is of MHC haplotype H2-d.

Details on this clone: Gene names and germline match the mouse. The chain's CDR3 is CASRPGTGSSYEQYF. Partial CDR3 DNA: TGTGCCAGCAGACCCGGGACTGGGAGCTCCTATGAACAGTAC. The gene calls are TRBV13-3 and TRBJ2-7; 9 positions agree with TRBD2. The read finishes 1 residue shy of the CDR3 end, and the germline J gene is used to complete it. The junction had 6 bases not matched to a gene; V was cut back by 5 bases and J by 0 bases. Germline V gene lookup returns CDR1 NNHDY and CDR2 SYVADS. CDR3 size: 15 residues.

Comment on this clone: These gene names are mouse names. The CDR3 end falls 1 residue outside the read, so it is completed with the germline J gene. The gene calls are TRBV19 and TRBJ2-5; unclear D gene. V was cut by 2 bases and J by 3 bases, with 7 bases left in between. The CDR3 sequence is 13 residues long. The V gene's germline CDR1 is FNHDT and CDR2 SITEND (reference sequence). The CDR3 sequence: CASSIGQQDTQYF. The sequenced part of the CDR3 DNA is TGTGCCAGCAGTATCGGGCAACAAGACACCCAGTAC.

This clone was detected a few times. Mouse names are used for the genes. The sequence runs out 1 residue before the end of the CDR3; the remainder is reconstructed from the germline J gene. This sequence joins TRBV1 and TRBJ1-4, with a weak D call TRBD1 (6 bases). Germline-derived CDR1 and CDR2 are NSQYPW and LRSPGD (reference sequence). The CDR3 has 14 amino acids. Deletions cut 3 bases from V and 4 bases from J, with 9 bases between. Incomplete CDR3 DNA: TGCACCTGCAGTGCGAGGGGGAGCAACGAAAGATTATTT. It yields the protein CTCSARGSNERLF. The complete CDR3 protein is CTCSARGSNERLFF.

As for this clone: The germline and genes are mouse ones. Sequencing ends 1 residue short of the CDR3 end; the germline J gene provides the rest. This chain links TRBV31 with TRBJ1-1; 7 positions match TRBD1. Germline V gene lookup returns CDR1 GKSSPN and CDR2 SITVG. This CDR3 is 14 amino acids long. V was pared by 1 base and J by 0 bases, with 2 bases of the junction left unmatched. The covered CDR3 bases are TGTGCCTGGAGTCACGGGACAGCAAACACAGAAGTCTTC. Its translation is CAWSHGTANTEVF. The whole CDR3 reads CAWSHGTANTEVFF.

Concerning this clone: Gene names and germline match the mouse. The CDR3 reads CASSYAEQFF. The part of the CDR3 DNA that was read is TGTGCCAGCAGTTATGCTGAGCAGTTC. The V gene is TRBV26, the J gene TRBJ2-1; no clear D gene. Read data end 1 residue before the CDR3 end; the end is taken from the germline J gene. V lost 5 bases to trimming and J lost 4 bases, with 0 bases between them. The CDR3 contains 10 residues. Germline CDR1 KGHPV, CDR2 FQNQEV (reference sequence). The variable domain in full, with the rest retrieved from reference TRBV26 and TRBJ2-1, is NSKVIQTPRYLVKGQGQKAKMRCIPEKGHPVVFWYQQNKNNEFKFLINFQNQEVLQQIDMTEKRFSAECPSNSPCSLEIQSSEAGDSALYLCASSYAEQFFGPGTRLTVL.

Comment on this clone: Gene names are mouse gene names. The observed sequence ends 1 residue before the CDR3 terminus, with the missing tail filled in from the germline J gene. The gene calls are TRBV14 and TRBJ1-6; 8 positions agree with TRBD1. TRBJ1-6 is noted as an ORF with a role that remains uncertain. V dropped 1 base and J dropped 1; count of bases not matched to a gene: 1. Germline CDR1 reads SGHDT; CDR2 reads FRDEAV. The CDR3 covers 16 residues. The DNA read from the CDR3 is TGTGCCAGCAGTTTCCGGACAGGGTCCTATAATTCGCCCCTCTAC. Residues: CASSFRTGSYNSPLY. The CDR3 in full is CASSFRTGSYNSPLYF.

In its sample, this clone is large. The gene symbols are mouse symbols. Read sequence stops 1 residue before the CDR3 end, and the germline J gene provides the missing end. The gene calls are TRBV24 and TRBJ2-7; a weak D match, TRBD2 (6 bases). The CDR3 is 15 amino acids. Germline CDR1 is KGHTA and CDR2 is FRNEEI. V was cut by 1 base and J by 0 bases, with 10 bases left in between. CDR3 bases read: TGTGCCAGCAGTCTGTTCTGGGGTAGCTCCTATGAACAGTAC. Its translation: CASSLFWGSSYEQY. Given in full, the CDR3 is CASSLFWGSSYEQYF.

As regards this clone: The gene symbols are mouse symbols. The read ends 1 residue shy of where the CDR3 ends; the end is completed using the germline J gene. The chain uses TRBV5 and TRBJ2-7, with TRBD2 matching 8 bases. V lost 0 bases to trimming and J lost 0 bases; unmatched junction nucleotides: 4. CDR3 length: 16 amino acids. The germline gives CDR1 LGHNA, CDR2 YNLKQL (reference sequence). The CDR3 loop reads CASSQDRDWSSYEQYF. The sequenced CDR3 bases are TGTGCCAGCAGCCAAGATCGGGACTGGAGCTCCTATGAACAGTAC.

The table lists this clone with a few counts. Genes and germline are mouse. The read ends 1 residue before the CDR3 terminus; that terminus is restored from the germline J gene. The chain couples TRBV31 to TRBJ1-2; no clear D gene. Germline CDR1 and CDR2: GKSSPN and SITVG. V was cut by 0 bases and J by 0 bases, with 5 bases left in between. The CDR3 totals 13 residues. CDR3 amino acids: CAWSLSANSDYTF. CDR3 bases read: TGTGCCTGGAGTCTGAGTGCAAACTCCGACTACACC.

On this clone itself: Gene names refer to mouse genes. The CDR3 end falls 1 residue outside the read, so it is completed with the germline J gene. This chain joins TRBV29 and TRBJ1-2; D remains unclear. CDR3 size: 13 residues. V lost 2 bases and J 1 base, leaving 5 bases between the germline ends. Germline values: CDR1 MSHET, CDR2 SYDVDS. The CDR3 sequence is CASSLPINSDYTF. Incomplete CDR3 DNA: TGTGCTAGCAGTTTACCAATAAACTCCGACTACACC.

Concerning this clone itself: Genes and germline are mouse. The CDR3 end falls 1 residue outside the read, so it is completed with the germline J gene. At the DNA level, this CDR3 is encoded by other sequences in the same sample as well. The chain recombines TRBV3 with TRBJ1-1; TRBD1 is a possible D gene (6 bases). Germline-derived CDR1 and CDR2 are SNHLY and FYNGKV (reference sequence). The V end was cut by 5 bases, the J end by 0 bases, with 13 bases between. The CDR3 spans 15 residues. CDR3 loop: CASSLPGQANTEVFF. CDR3 DNA, as far as it was read: TGTGCCAGCAGCCTTCCGGGACAAGCAAACACAGAAGTCTTC.

With regard to this clone: The gene names given are mouse names. The read halts 1 residue ahead of the CDR3 end, with the missing end drawn from the germline J gene. V and J are TRBV13-2 and TRBJ1-1; tentatively, D is TRBD1 (5 bases). V lost 5 bases, J lost 1 base, and 9 bases lay in between. The CDR3 runs to 13 residues. Germline CDR1 NNHNN, CDR2 SYGAGS (reference sequence). The DNA read from the CDR3 is TGTGCCAGCGGCCTCGGACAAAACACAGAAGTCTTC. Its translation is CASGLGQNTEVF. The complete CDR3 reads CASGLGQNTEVFF.

About this clone itself: The genes and germline here are from mouse. The read stops 1 residue short of the end of the CDR3; the missing end is completed from the germline J gene. The chain is built from TRBV29 and TRBJ2-5; D remains ambiguous. This CDR3 is built from 14 residues. Trimming shortened V by 3 bases and J by 1 base, and 8 bases separated the two germline ends. CDR1 MSHET and CDR2 SYDVDS come from the germline V gene. CDR3 DNA, as far as it was read: TGTGCTAGCAGTTTGCCACAAGACCAAGACACCCAGTAC. It specifies CASSLPQDQDTQY. The CDR3 in its entirety is CASSLPQDQDTQYF.

Of note for this clone: The listed genes are named as in mouse. The CDR3 bases that were read are TGTGCCAGCAGCCAAGTGAGGGAAGCACGGGCAAACACAGAAGTCTTC. It encodes CASSQVREARANTEVF. The whole CDR3 sequence reads CASSQVREARANTEVFF. This sequence joins TRBV5 and TRBJ1-1; D is unresolved. The read is 1 residue too short to cover the CDR3 end, so that end is filled in from the germline J gene. This CDR3 comprises 17 residues. CDR1 is LGHNA, CDR2 YNLKQL, per germline (reference sequence). V lost 1 base and J lost 0, with 15 bases in between.

Concerning this clone: Genes here carry mouse names. Coverage ceases 1 residue before the CDR3 finishes, and the germline J gene fills in the end. The chain uses TRBV13-3 and TRBJ1-1, with 7 bases that match TRBD1. The junction had 5 bases not matched to a gene; V was cut back by 2 bases and J by 1 base. Germline CDR1 is NNHDY and CDR2 is SYVADS. The CDR3 is 15 residues long. CDR3 DNA (partial): TGTGCCAGCAGTGAACAGGGGAGGACGAACACAGAAGTCTTC. Protein sequence: CASSEQGRTNTEVF. The full CDR3 is CASSEQGRTNTEVFF.

Note on this clone: Gene names refer to mouse genes. The read gets to within 1 residue of the CDR3 end, and the germline J gene fills in the rest. In the same sample, other DNA sequences code for this CDR3. The gene calls are TRBV13-3 and TRBJ2-7; weak D call: TRBD2 (6 bases). V was cut by 0 bases and J by 7 bases, with 11 bases left in between. CDR1 and CDR2 from the germline V gene are NNHDY and SYVADS. The CDR3 totals 13 residues. CDR3 loop: CASSDGGVGEQYF. The DNA read from the CDR3 is TGTGCCAGCAGTGATGGGGGGGTGGGCGAACAGTAC.

On this clone: Gene names denote mouse genes. The CDR3 end lies 1 residue beyond the end of the read and is filled in from the germline J gene. This sequence joins TRBV5 and TRBJ2-1; D not certain. V was shortened by 0 bases and J by 5 bases, with 5 bases between the two germline ends. Germline V lookup: CDR1 LGHNA, CDR2 YNLKQL (reference sequence). The CDR3 is 13 amino acids. CDR3 region: CASSQEVNAEQFF. CDR3 DNA, as far as it was read: TGTGCCAGCAGCCAAGAAGTCAATGCTGAGCAGTTC.

Details on this clone: These gene names are mouse names. Coverage ceases 1 residue before the CDR3 finishes, and the germline J gene fills in the end. This chain links TRBV14 with TRBJ2-2, with unresolved D. CDR1 SGHDT and CDR2 FRDEAV come from the germline V gene. The V and J ends lost 2 bases and 3 bases respectively, with 2 bases between them. The CDR3 length is 12 residues. The sequenced part of the CDR3 DNA is TGTGCCAGCAGTTTGGACACCGGGCAGCTCTAC. Translation: CASSLDTGQLY. The full-length CDR3 reads as CASSLDTGQLYF.

As for this clone: The genes and germline here are from mouse. Read sequence stops 1 residue before the CDR3 end, and the germline J gene provides the missing end. The V gene is TRBV31, the J gene TRBJ2-5, with D perhaps matching TRBD1 (6 bases). The germline gives CDR1 GKSSPN, CDR2 SITVG. The CDR3 extends over 14 amino acids. Deletions cut 0 bases from V and 0 bases from J, with 7 bases between. Here the CDR3 reads CAWSLGGNQDTQYF. CDR3 bases read: TGTGCCTGGAGTCTAGGGGGTAACCAAGACACCCAGTAC.

A note on this clone: Mouse gene names and germline throughout. The read terminates 1 residue ahead of where the CDR3 ends, so the germline J gene completes it. This chain uses TRBV20 with TRBJ1-6, with 7 bases that match TRBD1. TRBJ1-6 qualifies as an ORF whose function is uncertain. V lost 0 bases and J lost 5; bases outside the gene matches: 1. The germline CDR1 and CDR2 sequences are GFQATS and STVNSAI. This CDR3 is 14 amino acids long. The CDR3 is CGARDGTDNSPLYF. Partial CDR3 DNA: TGTGGTGCTAGGGACGGGACAGATAATTCGCCCCTCTAC.

Points on this clone: Here the gene names and germline are mouse. Partial CDR3 DNA: TGTGCCAGCAGTACCGGGACAGGGGATCCAGAAGTCTTC. It translates to CASSTGTGDPEVF. The full CDR3 is CASSTGTGDPEVFF. The gene calls are TRBV24 and TRBJ1-1; the match to TRBD1 covers 10 bases. The sequenced fragment ends 1 residue before the CDR3 boundary, so the rest is inferred from the germline J gene. The CDR3 sequence is 14 residues long. J was trimmed by 6 bases and V by 5 bases; bases with no gene match: 6. Germline CDR1 reads KGHTA; CDR2 reads FRNEEI.

As for this clone: Any gene name here is a mouse gene name. The sequenced CDR3 bases are TGTGCCAGCAGTGATGCACAGGGCAACACAGAAGTCTTC. Its translation: CASSDAQGNTEVF. The complete CDR3 sequence is CASSDAQGNTEVFF. The chain combines TRBV13-3 with TRBJ1-1; a possible D gene is TRBD1 (6 bases). Sequencing ends 1 residue short of the CDR3 end; the germline J gene provides the rest. The CDR3 is 14 amino acids. The germline gives CDR1 NNHDY, CDR2 SYVADS. Trimming shortened V by 0 bases and J by 2 bases, and 8 bases separated the two germline ends.

Concerning this clone itself: Each gene name is a mouse one. The CDR3 is cut off 1 residue early in the read; its end comes from the germline J gene. The chain employs TRBV13-3 and TRBJ2-1; TRBD2 matches at 11 bases. CDR1 and CDR2 from the germline V gene are NNHDY and SYVADS. The CDR3 covers 16 residues. The V and J ends lost 2 bases and 6 bases, in that order; junction bases with no gene match: 7. Incomplete CDR3 DNA: TGTGCCAGCAGTGAGAAACTGGGGGGGCGCGGTGCTGAGCAGTTC. Translating it yields CASSEKLGGRGAEQF. The full CDR3 protein reads CASSEKLGGRGAEQFF.

This clone was counted between two and nine times. The gene names given are mouse names. The CDR3 end falls 1 residue outside the read, so it is completed with the germline J gene. The chain joins TRBV3 to TRBJ2-5, with 10 bases that match TRBD1. V trimming: 4 bases; J trimming: 3 bases; junction bases outside the gene matches: 1. Germline V gene lookup returns CDR1 SNHLY and CDR2 FYNGKV (reference sequence). CDR3 length equals 14 residues. The sequenced CDR3 bases are TGTGCCAGCAGCTGGACAGGGGGACAAGACACCCAGTAC. This translates into CASSWTGGQDTQY. The entire CDR3 reads CASSWTGGQDTQYF.

A few counts support this clone. Any gene name here is a mouse gene name. The read is 1 residue too short to cover the CDR3 end, so that end is filled in from the germline J gene. The V call is TRBV5, the J call TRBJ2-1; D unresolved. The germline CDR1 and CDR2 sequences are LGHNA and YNLKQL (reference sequence). CDR3 size: 13 residues. V lost 1 base, J lost 5 bases, and 6 bases lay in between. The CDR3 loop reads CASSQGHNAEQFF. CDR3 bases read: TGTGCCAGCAGCCAAGGACACAATGCTGAGCAGTTC.

Notes on this clone: The gene names given are mouse names. The CDR3 end lies 1 residue beyond the end of the read and is filled in from the germline J gene. The chain has TRBV4 and TRBJ2-4; D ambiguous. CDR1 is LGHDT, CDR2 YNNKQL, per germline (reference sequence). V lost 5 bases and J lost 0, with 3 bases in between. This CDR3 is 12 amino acids long. The CDR3 region is CASSASQNTLYF. CDR3 bases read: TGTGCCAGCAGCGCTAGTCAAAACACCTTGTAC.

On this clone itself: The listed genes are named as in mouse. Partial CDR3 DNA: TGCACCTGCAGTGCAGGTCAGATCTATGCTGAGCAGTTC. The encoded protein is CTCSAGQIYAEQF. The CDR3 as a whole reads CTCSAGQIYAEQFF. V gene TRBV1 combines with J gene TRBJ2-1; D is ambiguous. With the read ending 1 residue before the CDR3 end, the germline J gene is used to fill in that end. CDR1 is NSQYPW and CDR2 is LRSPGD in the germline V gene (reference sequence). The CDR3 has 14 residues. V was pared by 1 base and J by 3 bases, with 7 bases between.